This T cell receptor beta chain was captured by sequencing in a study of blood T cell repertoires in COVID-19. Patients from Seattle were sampled longitudinally, starting during active infection. Authors' analysis steps: Cell counts per sample came from amplifying reference gene primers. This table comes from immunoSEQ multiplex PCR, and its TCRdb copy is limited to in-frame clones, with some not included. That table gives V, J and clone size, and the DNA gave D and trimming. The table lists a few hundred thousand clones, around 90% of them singletons. The receptor was derived from a woman aged 60-70 years with COVID-19, enrolled during active disease. Specimen: peripheral blood.

The CDR3 sequence: CASLLNTEAFF. The CDR3 DNA reads as TGTGCCAGCCTATTGAACACTGAAGCTTTCTTT. The chain couples TRBV5-5 to TRBJ1-1; D gene uncertain. V was clipped by 7 bases and J by 0 bases, with 4 bases between them. Germline values: CDR1 SGHKS, CDR2 YYEKEE (reference sequence). The CDR3 runs to 11 residues.